This T cell receptor beta chain was identified in a study of T cell changes during pregnancy in multiple sclerosis. This table comes from immunoSEQ multiplex PCR, and its TCRdb copy is limited to in-frame clones, with some not included. Of 60,000 or so clones listed, 87% are singletons. This CDR3 contains 18 residues. The germline V gene has CDR1 SGHRS and CDR2 YFSETQ. The trim removed 7 bases at V and 4 bases at J, leaving 14 bases unmatched. The chain combines TRBV5-1 with TRBJ2-2; 12 bases match TRBD2. This receptor was taken from a human donor whose cells served as feeder cells for cultures in a pregnancy study. Sequenced input: peripheral blood from another person, used as feeder cells. The CDR3 reads CASLRGLAGGPGTGELFF. CDR3 sequence (DNA): TGCGCCAGCTTAAGAGGGCTAGCGGGAGGGCCTGGCACCGGGGAGCTGTTTTTT. Looking up the rest from reference TRBV5-1 and TRBJ2-2 gives the full variable domain: KAGVTQTPRYLIKTRGQQVTLSCSPISGHRSVSWYQQTPGQGLQFLFEYFSETQRNKGNFPGRFSGRQFSNSRSEMNVSTLELGDSALYLCASLRGLAGGPGTGELFFGEGSRLTVL.